Listed below are T cell receptor beta chains from one sample, sequenced in a study of cytomegalovirus exposure and HLA in healthy donors. Sequencing was performed with immunoSEQ multiplex PCR; in TCRdb, only in-frame clones are kept and a portion is missing. The table has 100,000 or so clones, over 60% seen once. The sequencing sample was made of PBMCs. The receptors come from a man in his forties in good health and CMV-seropositive. Each CDR3 is given with its conserved first and last residue. Fields, in order: D gene, J gene, V gene, clone size, CDR3 DNA, CDR3 protein. A D gene is named only where the DNA matches it firmly. Clone size, where shown, is once, few, many, or a class for clones that have expanded.

D gene: -
J gene: TRBJ2-7
V gene: TRBV7-2
clone size: -
CDR3 DNA: TGTGCCAGCAGCTTAGGGAGAGAGCAGTACTTC
CDR3 protein: CASSLGREQYF

D gene: TRBD1
J gene: TRBJ2-2
V gene: TRBV6-1
clone size: few
CDR3 DNA: TGTGCCAGCGGACAGGGAAACACCGGGGAGCTGTTTTTT
CDR3 protein: CASGQGNTGELFF

D gene: -
J gene: TRBJ1-1
V gene: TRBV7-2
clone size: -
CDR3 DNA: TGTGCCAGCAGCTCCAACAGGGACACTGAAGCTTTCTTT
CDR3 protein: CASSSNRDTEAFF

D gene: TRBD1
J gene: TRBJ1-4
V gene: TRBV7-2
clone size: -
CDR3 DNA: TGTGCCAGCAGCCCCCGACAGGGTCGGAATGAAAAACTGTTTTTT
CDR3 protein: CASSPRQGRNEKLFF

D gene: TRBD2
J gene: TRBJ2-3
V gene: TRBV9
clone size: once
CDR3 DNA: TGTGCCAGCAGCCTCACTAGCGGCCCAGATACGCAGTATTTT
CDR3 protein: CASSLTSGPDTQYF

D gene: -
J gene: TRBJ2-7
V gene: TRBV11-3
clone size: once
CDR3 DNA: TGTGCCAGCAGCTTAGTAGTTTGGGGGCTTAGCTCCTACGAGCAGTACTTC
CDR3 protein: CASSLVVWGLSSYEQYF

D gene: TRBD1
J gene: TRBJ1-3
V gene: TRBV7-2
clone size: -
CDR3 DNA: TGTGCCAGCAGCTTAGTCCAGGGGGCCCCAGGAAACACCATATATTTT
CDR3 protein: CASSLVQGAPGNTIYF

D gene: TRBD2
J gene: TRBJ2-2
V gene: TRBV9
clone size: -
CDR3 DNA: TGTGCCAGCAGCGTAGGTCCTAGCGGCACCGGGGAGCTGTTTTTT
CDR3 protein: CASSVGPSGTGELFF

D gene: TRBD1
J gene: TRBJ2-6
V gene: TRBV6-6
clone size: -
CDR3 DNA: TGTGCCCTAGGGACAGGTCTCTCTGGGGCCAACGGCCTGACTTTC
CDR3 protein: CALGTGLSGANGLTF

D gene: TRBD1
J gene: TRBJ1-1
V gene: TRBV6-1
clone size: -
CDR3 DNA: TGTGCCGGCAGCCCGACAGGGCTCCGTGAAGCTTTCTTT
CDR3 protein: CAGSPTGLREAFF

D gene: TRBD1
J gene: TRBJ2-2
V gene: TRBV19
clone size: -
CDR3 DNA: TGTGCCAGTAGCACCACAGGGGGCAGGACCGGGGAGCTGTTTTTT
CDR3 protein: CASSTTGGRTGELFF

D gene: TRBD2
J gene: TRBJ2-2
V gene: TRBV9
clone size: -
CDR3 DNA: TGTGCCAGCAGCGGTAGCGGGAGCTCGCGAACCGGGGAGCTGTTTTTT
CDR3 protein: CASSGSGSSRTGELFF